This T cell receptor (beta chain) was observed in a study of T cell responses to AZD1222 COVID-19 vaccine. On the study more broadly: Pooled in the analysis were second doses at about 4 or about 12 weeks.

Method: immunoSEQ multiplex PCR; TCRdb's copy keeps in-frame clones and lacks some. The sample contains about 130,000 clones, approximately 90% of which appear only once. Per the germline V gene, CDR1 is SEHNR and CDR2 is FQNEAQ (reference sequence). The CDR3 extends over 13 amino acids. Trimming took off 1 base at V and 8 bases at J, with 11 bases between the two ends. Study results and limitations: In the spike-specific TCR repertoire, nearly half reportedly target unmutated variant regions. Recipients of AZD1222 seropositive at baseline numbered only 6 or 7. Repertoire sampling occurred only after the peak T cell response.

Remarks on this clone: Its matching antigen is unknown.

The clonotype was recovered from an adult in good health. The sample here was peripheral blood, taken on day 0 of AZD1222 vaccination. The chain links TRBV7-9 to TRBJ1-1; TRBD1 is a possible D gene (6 bases). The CDR3 here is CASSLVGTFEAFF. CDR3 DNA: TGTGCCAGCAGCTTAGTAGGGACATTCGAAGCTTTCTTT.